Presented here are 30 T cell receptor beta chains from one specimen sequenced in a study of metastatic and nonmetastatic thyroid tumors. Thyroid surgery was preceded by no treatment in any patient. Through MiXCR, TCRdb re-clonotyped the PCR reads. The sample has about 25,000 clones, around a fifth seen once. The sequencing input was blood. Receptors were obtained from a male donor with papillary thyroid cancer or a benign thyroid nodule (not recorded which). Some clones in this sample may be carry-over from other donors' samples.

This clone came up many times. The CDR3, as DNA: TGTGCCAGCAGCCCTACGGGACAGGGGGCACTCACTGAAGCTTTCTTT. Translation: CASSPTGQGALTEAFF. The chain links TRBV5-8 to TRBJ1-1, with TRBD1 identical over 12 bases. The length of the CDR3 is 16 residues. Germline CDR1 is SGHTS and CDR2 is YDEGEE. The J segment lost 4 bases and the V segment lost 4 bases, leaving 8 bases of the junction unmatched.

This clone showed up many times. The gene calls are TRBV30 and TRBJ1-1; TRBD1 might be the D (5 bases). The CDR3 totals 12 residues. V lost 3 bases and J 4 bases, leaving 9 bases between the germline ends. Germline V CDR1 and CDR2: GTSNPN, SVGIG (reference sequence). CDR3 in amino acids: CAWSPGGTEAFF. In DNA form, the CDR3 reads TGTGCCTGGAGCCCCGGGGGCACTGAAGCTTTCTTT.

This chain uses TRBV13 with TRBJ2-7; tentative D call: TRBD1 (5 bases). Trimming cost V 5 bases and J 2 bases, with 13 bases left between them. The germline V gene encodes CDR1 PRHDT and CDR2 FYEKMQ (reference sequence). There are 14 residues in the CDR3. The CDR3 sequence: CASSTLDIPYEQYF. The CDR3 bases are TGTGCCAGCAGCACCCTGGACATCCCCTACGAGCAGTACTTC.

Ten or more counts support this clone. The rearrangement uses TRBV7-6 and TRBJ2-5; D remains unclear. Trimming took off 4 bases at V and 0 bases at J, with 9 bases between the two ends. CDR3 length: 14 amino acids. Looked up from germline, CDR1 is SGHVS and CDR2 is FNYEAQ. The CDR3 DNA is TGTGCCAGCAGCTCCGACGGCCACCAAGAGACCCAGTACTTC. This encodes CASSSDGHQETQYF.

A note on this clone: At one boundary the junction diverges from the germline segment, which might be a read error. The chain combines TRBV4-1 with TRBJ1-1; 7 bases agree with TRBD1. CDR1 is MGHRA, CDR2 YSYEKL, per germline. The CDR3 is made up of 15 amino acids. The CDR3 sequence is CATSPWTGLNTEAFF. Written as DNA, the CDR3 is TGCGCCACCAGCCCCTGGACAGGACTGAACACTGAAGCTTTCTTT.

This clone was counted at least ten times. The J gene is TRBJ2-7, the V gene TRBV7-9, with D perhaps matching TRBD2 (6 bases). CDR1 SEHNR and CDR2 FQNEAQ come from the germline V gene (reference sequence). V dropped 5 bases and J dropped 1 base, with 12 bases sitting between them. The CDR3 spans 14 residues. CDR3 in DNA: TGTGCCAGCAGCCCGGGACTGAAGTCCTACGAGCAGTACTTC. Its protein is CASSPGLKSYEQYF.

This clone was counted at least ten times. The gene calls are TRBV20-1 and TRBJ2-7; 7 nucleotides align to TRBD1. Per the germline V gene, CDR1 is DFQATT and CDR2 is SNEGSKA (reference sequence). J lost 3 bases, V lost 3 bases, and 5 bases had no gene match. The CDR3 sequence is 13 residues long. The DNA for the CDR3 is TGCAGTGCTAGGGGGGACAGACTCTACGAGCAGTACTTC. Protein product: CSARGDRLYEQYF.

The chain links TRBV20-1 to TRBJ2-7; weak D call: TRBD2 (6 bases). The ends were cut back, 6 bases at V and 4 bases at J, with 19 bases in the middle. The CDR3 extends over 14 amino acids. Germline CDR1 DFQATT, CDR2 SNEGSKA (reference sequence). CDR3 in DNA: TGCAGTGCCCGGAGGGGAGATAGCAGGTACGAGCAGTACTTC. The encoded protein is CSARRGDSRYEQYF.

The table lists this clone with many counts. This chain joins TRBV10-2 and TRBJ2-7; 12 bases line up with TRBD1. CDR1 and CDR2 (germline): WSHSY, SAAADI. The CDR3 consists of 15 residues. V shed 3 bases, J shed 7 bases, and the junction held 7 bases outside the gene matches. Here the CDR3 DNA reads TGCGCCAGCAGTGAACCGGGACAGGGGGCGACGGAGCAGTACTTC. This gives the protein CASSEPGQGATEQYF.

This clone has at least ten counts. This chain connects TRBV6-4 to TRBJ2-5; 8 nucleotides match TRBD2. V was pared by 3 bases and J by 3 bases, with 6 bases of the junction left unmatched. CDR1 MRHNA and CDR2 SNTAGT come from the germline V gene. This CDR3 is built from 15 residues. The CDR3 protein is CASSERAGAEETQYF. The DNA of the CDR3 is TGTGCCAGCAGTGAACGAGCGGGGGCGGAAGAGACCCAGTACTTC.

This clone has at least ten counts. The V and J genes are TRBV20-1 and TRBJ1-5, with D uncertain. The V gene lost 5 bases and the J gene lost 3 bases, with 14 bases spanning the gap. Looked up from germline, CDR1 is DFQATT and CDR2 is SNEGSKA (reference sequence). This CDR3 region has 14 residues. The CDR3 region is CSARHGEHNQPQHF. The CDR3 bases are TGCAGTGCTCGACACGGAGAGCACAATCAGCCCCAGCATTTT.

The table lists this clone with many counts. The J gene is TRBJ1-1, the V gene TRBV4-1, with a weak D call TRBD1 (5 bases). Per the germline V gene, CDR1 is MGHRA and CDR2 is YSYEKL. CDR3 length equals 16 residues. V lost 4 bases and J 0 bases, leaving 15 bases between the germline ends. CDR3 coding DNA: TGCGCCAGCAGCCTATCACAGGTGAGGATGAACACTGAAGCTTTCTTT. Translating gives CASSLSQVRMNTEAFF.

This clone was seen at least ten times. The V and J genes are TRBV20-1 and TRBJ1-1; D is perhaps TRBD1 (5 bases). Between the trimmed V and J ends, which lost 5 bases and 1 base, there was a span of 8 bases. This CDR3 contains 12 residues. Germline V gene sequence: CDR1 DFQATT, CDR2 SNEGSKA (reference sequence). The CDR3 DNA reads TGCAGTGCTTGGAGGGGGAACACTGAAGCTTTCTTT. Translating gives CSAWRGNTEAFF.

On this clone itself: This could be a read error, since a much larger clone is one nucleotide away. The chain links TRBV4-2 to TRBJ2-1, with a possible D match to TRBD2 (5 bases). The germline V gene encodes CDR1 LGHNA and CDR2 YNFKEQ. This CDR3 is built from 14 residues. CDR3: CASSQDLERDDQFF. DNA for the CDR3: TGTGCCAGCAGCCAAGATCTGGAGAGGGATGACCAGTTCTTC.

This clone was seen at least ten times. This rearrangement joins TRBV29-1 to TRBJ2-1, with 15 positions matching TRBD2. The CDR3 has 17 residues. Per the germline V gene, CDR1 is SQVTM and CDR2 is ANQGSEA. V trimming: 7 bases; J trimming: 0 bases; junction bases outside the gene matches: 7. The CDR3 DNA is TGCAGCGCTTATGGGACTAGCGGGAGGAACTCCTACAATGAGCAGTTCTTC. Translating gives CSAYGTSGRNSYNEQFF.

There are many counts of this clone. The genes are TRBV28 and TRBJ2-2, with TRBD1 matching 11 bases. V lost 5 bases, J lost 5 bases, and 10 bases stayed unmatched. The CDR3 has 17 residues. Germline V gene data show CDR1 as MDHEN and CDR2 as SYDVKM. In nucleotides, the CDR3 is TGTGCCAGCAGTCCCCCCGGACAGGGGGCTAGAACCGGGGAGCTGTTTTTT. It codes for CASSPPGQGARTGELFF.

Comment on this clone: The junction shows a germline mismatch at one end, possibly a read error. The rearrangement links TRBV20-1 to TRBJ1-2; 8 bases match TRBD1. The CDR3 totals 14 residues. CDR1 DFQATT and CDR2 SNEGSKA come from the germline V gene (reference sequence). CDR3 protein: CSARRTGLNYVYTF. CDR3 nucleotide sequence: TGCAGTGCTAGACGGACAGGGCTCAATTATGTCTACACCTTC.

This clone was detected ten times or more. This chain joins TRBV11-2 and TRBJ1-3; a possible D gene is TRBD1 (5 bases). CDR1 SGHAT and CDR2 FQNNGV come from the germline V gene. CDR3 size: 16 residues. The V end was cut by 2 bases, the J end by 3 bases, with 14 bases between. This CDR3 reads CASSLFWGTSGNTIYF. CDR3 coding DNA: TGTGCCAGCAGCTTATTCTGGGGGACGAGTGGAAACACCATATATTTT.

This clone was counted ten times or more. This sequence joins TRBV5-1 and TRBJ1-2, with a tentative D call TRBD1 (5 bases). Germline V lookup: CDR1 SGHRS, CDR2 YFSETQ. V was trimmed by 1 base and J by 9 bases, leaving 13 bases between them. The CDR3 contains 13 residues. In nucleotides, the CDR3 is TGCGCCAGCAGCTTGAACAGGAGGGAAAGCTACACCTTC. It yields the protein CASSLNRRESYTF.

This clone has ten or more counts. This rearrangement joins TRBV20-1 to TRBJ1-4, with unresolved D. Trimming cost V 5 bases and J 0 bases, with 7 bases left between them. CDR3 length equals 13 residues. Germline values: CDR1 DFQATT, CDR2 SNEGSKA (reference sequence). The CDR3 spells CSAARTTNEKLFF. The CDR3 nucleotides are TGCAGTGCTGCCAGAACAACTAATGAAAAACTGTTTTTT.

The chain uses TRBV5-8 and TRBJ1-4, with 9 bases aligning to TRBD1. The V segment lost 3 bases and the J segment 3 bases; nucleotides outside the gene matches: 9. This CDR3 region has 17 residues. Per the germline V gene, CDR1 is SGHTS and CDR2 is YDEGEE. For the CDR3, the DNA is TGTGCCAGCAGCTCTGGACAGGGGCTGAAAGCTAATGAAAAACTGTTTTTT. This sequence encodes CASSSGQGLKANEKLFF.

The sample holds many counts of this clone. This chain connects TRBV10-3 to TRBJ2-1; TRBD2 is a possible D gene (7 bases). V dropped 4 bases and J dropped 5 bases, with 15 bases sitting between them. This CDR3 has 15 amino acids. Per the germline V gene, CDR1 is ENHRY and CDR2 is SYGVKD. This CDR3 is CAISGTPGGDNEQFF. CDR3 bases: TGTGCCATCAGTGGTACACCGGGGGGCGACAATGAGCAGTTCTTC.

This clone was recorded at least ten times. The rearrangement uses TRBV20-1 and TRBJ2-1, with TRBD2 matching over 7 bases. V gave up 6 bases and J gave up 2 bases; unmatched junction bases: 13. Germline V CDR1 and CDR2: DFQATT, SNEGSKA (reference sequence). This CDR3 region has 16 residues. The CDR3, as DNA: TGCAGTGCCCTAGGATCGAGCGGGGAGGCCTACAATGAGCAGTTCTTC. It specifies CSALGSSGEAYNEQFF.

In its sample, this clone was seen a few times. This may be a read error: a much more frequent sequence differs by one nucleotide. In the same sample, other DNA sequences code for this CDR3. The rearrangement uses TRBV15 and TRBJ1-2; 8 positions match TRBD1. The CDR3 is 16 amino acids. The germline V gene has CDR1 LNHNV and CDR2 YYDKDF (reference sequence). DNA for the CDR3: TGTGCCACCAGCAGAGATGGGACAGGATCAAACTATGGCTATACCTTC. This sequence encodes CATSRDGTGSNYGYTF.

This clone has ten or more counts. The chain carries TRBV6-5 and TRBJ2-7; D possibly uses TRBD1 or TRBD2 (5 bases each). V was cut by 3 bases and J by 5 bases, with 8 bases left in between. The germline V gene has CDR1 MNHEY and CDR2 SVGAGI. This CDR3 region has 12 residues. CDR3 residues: CASSYGGNEQYF. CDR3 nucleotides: TGTGCCAGCAGTTATGGGGGAAACGAGCAGTACTTC.

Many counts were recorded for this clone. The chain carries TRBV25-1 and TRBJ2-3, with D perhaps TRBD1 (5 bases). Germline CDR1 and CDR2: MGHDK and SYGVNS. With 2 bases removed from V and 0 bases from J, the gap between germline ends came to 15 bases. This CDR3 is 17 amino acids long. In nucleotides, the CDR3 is TGTGCCAGCAGTGAACTCCAGACAGCTTCTAGCACAGATACGCAGTATTTT. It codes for CASSELQTASSTDTQYF.

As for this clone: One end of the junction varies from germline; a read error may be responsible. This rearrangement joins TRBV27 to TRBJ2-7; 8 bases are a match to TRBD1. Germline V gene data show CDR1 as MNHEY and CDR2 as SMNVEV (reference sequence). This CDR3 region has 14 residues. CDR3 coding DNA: TGTGCCATCAGTTTATCTCAGGGGGCCTACGAGCACTACTTC. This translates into CAISLSQGAYEHYF.

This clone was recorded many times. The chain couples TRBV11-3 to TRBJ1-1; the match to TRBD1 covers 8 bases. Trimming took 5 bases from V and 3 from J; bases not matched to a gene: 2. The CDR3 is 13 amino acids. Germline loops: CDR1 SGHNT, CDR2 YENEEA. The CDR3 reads CASSRTGHTEAFF. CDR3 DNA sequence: TGTGCCAGCAGCCGGACAGGGCACACTGAAGCTTTCTTT.

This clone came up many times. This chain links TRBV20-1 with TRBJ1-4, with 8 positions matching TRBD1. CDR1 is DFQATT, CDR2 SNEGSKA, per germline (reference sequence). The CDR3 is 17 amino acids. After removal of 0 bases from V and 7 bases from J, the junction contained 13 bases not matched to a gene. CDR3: CSARDQEIQGVGEKLFF. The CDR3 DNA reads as TGCAGTGCTAGAGACCAAGAAATACAGGGGGTGGGTGAAAAACTGTTTTTT.

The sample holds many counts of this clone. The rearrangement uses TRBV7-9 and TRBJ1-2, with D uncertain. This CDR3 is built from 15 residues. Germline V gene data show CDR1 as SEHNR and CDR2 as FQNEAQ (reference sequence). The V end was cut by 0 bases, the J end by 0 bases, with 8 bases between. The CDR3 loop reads CASSLANRPNYGYTF. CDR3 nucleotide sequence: TGTGCCAGCAGCTTAGCGAACAGACCTAACTATGGCTACACCTTC.